Listed below are T cell receptor beta chains from one sample, sequenced in a study of CD8+ T cells in alopecia areata. Data came from immunoSEQ multiplex PCR; TCRdb stores just in-frame clones and leaves some out. The table includes about 190,000 clones, 64% detected once. The specimen was CD4+ T cells sorted from blood, collected at week 4, from a patient treated with tofacitinib. These receptors came from a human donor with alopecia areata. Both conserved end residues are part of each CDR3. Fields, in order: clone size, V gene, J gene, D gene, CDR3 protein, CDR3 DNA. D genes are given only for firm matches. Not every row has a clone size; where given, it reads once, few, many or a size class.

clone size: NA; V gene: TRBV5-1; J gene: TRBJ2-6; D gene: NA; CDR3 protein: CASSLGPGSGANVLTF; CDR3 DNA: TGCGCCAGCAGCTTGGGACCGGGCTCTGGGGCCAACGTCCTGACTTTC
clone size: NA; V gene: TRBV25-1; J gene: TRBJ2-5; D gene: NA; CDR3 protein: CASRGSIGETQYF; CDR3 DNA: TGTGCCAGCAGGGGGAGTATAGGAGAGACCCAGTACTTC
clone size: NA; V gene: TRBV5-1; J gene: TRBJ1-2; D gene: NA; CDR3 protein: CASSQLPGENYGYTF; CDR3 DNA: TGCGCCAGCAGCCAATTACCGGGTGAAAACTATGGCTACACCTTC
clone size: NA; V gene: TRBV6-1; J gene: TRBJ2-5; D gene: TRBD1; CDR3 protein: CASSPGQHQETQYF; CDR3 DNA: TGTGCCAGCAGTCCGGGACAGCACCAAGAGACCCAGTACTTC
clone size: NA; V gene: TRBV19; J gene: TRBJ2-5; D gene: NA; CDR3 protein: CASSIGRNQETQYF; CDR3 DNA: TGTGCCAGTAGTATCGGTAGAAACCAAGAGACCCAGTACTTC
clone size: NA; V gene: TRBV25-1; J gene: TRBJ1-6; D gene: TRBD1; CDR3 protein: CASAPNRGEGSPLHF; CDR3 DNA: TGTGCCAGCGCTCCAAACAGGGGAGAGGGTTCACCCCTCCACTTT
clone size: few; V gene: TRBV30; J gene: TRBJ1-6; D gene: NA; CDR3 protein: CALRRQSSYNSPLHF; CDR3 DNA: TGTGCCTTAAGACGGCAGAGCTCCTATAATTCACCCCTCCACTTT
clone size: few; V gene: TRBV27; J gene: TRBJ1-4; D gene: NA; CDR3 protein: CASSGPGEKLFF; CDR3 DNA: TGTGCCAGCAGTGGGCCGGGGGAAAAACTGTTTTTT
clone size: NA; V gene: TRBV5-6; J gene: TRBJ1-1; D gene: TRBD1; CDR3 protein: CASSLAGQGLNTEAFF; CDR3 DNA: TGTGCCAGCAGCTTGGCGGGACAGGGACTGAACACTGAAGCTTTCTTT
clone size: NA; V gene: TRBV29-1; J gene: TRBJ2-7; D gene: NA; CDR3 protein: CSVGPSVYEQYF; CDR3 DNA: TGCAGCGTTGGGCCTAGCGTCTACGAGCAGTACTTC
clone size: NA; V gene: TRBV7-9; J gene: TRBJ1-5; D gene: TRBD1; CDR3 protein: CASSLEGQGGQPQHF; CDR3 DNA: TGTGCCAGCAGCTTAGAAGGACAGGGAGGACAGCCCCAGCATTTT
clone size: NA; V gene: TRBV5-4; J gene: TRBJ2-5; D gene: NA; CDR3 protein: CASTGRGNQETQYF; CDR3 DNA: TGTGCCAGCACCGGACGGGGCAACCAAGAGACCCAGTACTTC
clone size: NA; V gene: TRBV29-1; J gene: TRBJ1-1; D gene: NA; CDR3 protein: CSGVGQFEAFF; CDR3 DNA: TGCAGCGGCGTAGGACAGTTTGAAGCTTTCTTT